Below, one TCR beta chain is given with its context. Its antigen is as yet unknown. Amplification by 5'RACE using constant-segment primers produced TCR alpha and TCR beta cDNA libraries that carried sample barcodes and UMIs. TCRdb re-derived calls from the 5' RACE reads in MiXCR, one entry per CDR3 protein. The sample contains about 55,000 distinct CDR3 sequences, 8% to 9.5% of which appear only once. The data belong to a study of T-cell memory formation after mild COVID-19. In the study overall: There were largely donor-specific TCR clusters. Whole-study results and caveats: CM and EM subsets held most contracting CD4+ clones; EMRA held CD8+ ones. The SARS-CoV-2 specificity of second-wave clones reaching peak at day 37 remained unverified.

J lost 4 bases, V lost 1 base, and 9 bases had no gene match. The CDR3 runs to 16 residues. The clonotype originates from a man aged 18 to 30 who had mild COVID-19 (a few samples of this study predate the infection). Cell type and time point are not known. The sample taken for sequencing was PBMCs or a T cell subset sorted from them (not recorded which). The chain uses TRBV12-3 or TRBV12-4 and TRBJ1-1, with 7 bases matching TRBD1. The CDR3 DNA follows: TGTGCCAGCAGTTTAGGGACAGGTATTCGGGTCACTGAAGCTTTCTTT. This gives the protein CASSLGTGIRVTEAFF.